This TCR beta chain was found in a study of siplizumab effects on memory and regulatory T cells. Findings of the study overall: Contribution to the alloresponse seemed major for naive T cells, which also seemed more diverse than memory cells.

Note on this clone: The antigen remains undetermined.

For every sample, some 9 x 10^4 TCR templates were assayed. Sequencing was performed with immunoSEQ multiplex PCR; in TCRdb, only in-frame clones are kept and a portion is missing. The table shows around 95,000 clones, with roughly 93% occurring only once. Germline CDR1 and CDR2: SEHNR and FQNEAQ (reference sequence). Trimming took off 0 bases at V and 0 bases at J, with 12 bases between the two ends. The CDR3 spans 18 residues. The sequencing input was non-Treg CD4+ T cells sorted from blood. This clonotype was obtained from a human donor in good health. The chain combines TRBV7-9 with TRBJ2-6; D perhaps matches TRBD2 (6 bases). As DNA, the CDR3 is TGTGCCAGCAGCTTAGCGTTGGACTACCACTCTGGGGCCAACGTCCTGACTTTC. It yields the protein CASSLALDYHSGANVLTF.